The 12 T cell receptor beta chains reported below all come from one sample, sequenced in a study of Graves' ophthalmopathy and Graves' hyperthyroidism. RNA transcripts yielded amplified TCR beta CDR3 regions. The first round was an RT-PCR with HTBI primers, and the second round was a multiplex PCR. TCRdb analysed the multiplex PCR reads with MiXCR anew, one entry per CDR3 protein. The sample records 740,000 or so distinct CDR3 sequences, 40% being singletons. Material: peripheral blood. The receptors were sampled from an adult man with Graves' ophthalmopathy.

The chain employs TRBV25-1 and TRBJ1-1; D unclear. Germline V CDR1 and CDR2: MGHDK, SYGVNS. With 5 bases removed from V and 4 bases from J, the gap between germline ends came to 14 bases. CDR3 size: 14 residues. CDR3 sequence reads: CASSPRTVSTEAFF. In DNA form, the CDR3 reads TGTGCCAGCAGTCCGAGGACCGTGAGCACTGAAGCTTTCTTT.

The V call is TRBV19, the J call TRBJ2-2; the match to TRBD1 covers 8 bases. The CDR3 runs 16 residues. Germline V CDR1 and CDR2: LNHDA, SQIVND (reference sequence). Trimming at V came to 5 bases and at J to 4 bases, leaving 9 bases not matched to a gene. The chain's CDR3 is CASSPRTGMGTGELFF. CDR3 nucleotides: TGTGCCAGTAGTCCGAGGACAGGGATGGGCACCGGGGAGCTGTTTTTT.

This clonotype has at least ten counts. The chain carries TRBV10-2 and TRBJ2-7; a possible D gene is TRBD2 (5 bases). Trimming took off 8 bases at V and 5 bases at J, with 10 bases between the two ends. The CDR3 length is 11 residues. Germline CDR1 reads WSHSY; CDR2 reads SAAADI. The CDR3 DNA reads TGCGCCAGCGGAGGAGGCCACGAGCAGTACTTC. Its translation is CASGGGHEQYF.

This clonotype was observed at least ten times. The gene calls are TRBV2 and TRBJ2-2; tentatively, D is TRBD2 (6 bases). V lost 5 bases and J 4 bases, leaving 14 bases between the germline ends. There are 15 residues in the CDR3. Germline-derived CDR1 and CDR2 are SNHLY and FYNNEI. CDR3 residues: CASSTGVGSTGELFF. In DNA, the CDR3 is TGTGCCAGCAGTACGGGAGTCGGTAGCACCGGGGAGCTGTTTTTT.

Note on this clonotype: A read error may explain this, as a much larger clone is one base away. The chain recombines TRBV25-1 with TRBJ1-4, with D perhaps matching TRBD1 (5 bases). The germline gives CDR1 MGHDK, CDR2 SYGVNS. CDR3 length: 15 residues. In nucleotides, the CDR3 is TGTGCCAGCAGCTCACGACAGAACCCGAATGAAAAACTGTCTTTT. It codes for CASSSRQNPNEKLSF.

Worth noting for this clonotype: A junction end diverges from the germline sequence, so it may reflect a read error. The rearrangement joins TRBV6-4 to TRBJ1-6; D gene ambiguous. Germline assignment: CDR1 MRHNA and CDR2 SNTAGT. This CDR3 region has 14 residues. This CDR3 is CASSYSRKRAPLHF. CDR3 DNA sequence: TGTGCCAGCAGTTACTCACGAAAAAGGGCACCCCTCCACTTT.

Comment on this clonotype: As the CDR3 is not closed by the conserved phenylalanine or tryptophan, this likely results from a read error. The chain employs TRBV19 and TRBJ2-7; 7 bases fit TRBD1. The CDR3 spans 17 residues. V shed 3 bases and J 1 base; nucleotides not matched to a gene: 12. In germline, CDR1 is LNHDA, CDR2 SQIVND (reference sequence). CDR3 sequence: CASSMAFRQGVSYEQYL. CDR3 bases: TGTGCCAGTAGTATGGCTTTCCGCCAGGGGGTATCCTACGAGCAGTACCTC.

This chain links TRBV29-1 with TRBJ2-7; 7 nucleotides match TRBD1. Trimming took 3 bases from V and 3 from J; bases not matched to a gene: 14. CDR1 is SQVTM, CDR2 ANQGSEA, per germline. The CDR3 loop spans 16 amino acids. The chain's CDR3 is CSVEVSSTGRYYEQYF. The CDR3 nucleotides read TGCAGCGTTGAGGTGAGCTCGACAGGGCGTTACTACGAGCAGTACTTC.

V and J are TRBV12-3 or TRBV12-4 and TRBJ2-3; D is ambiguous. Trimming pared 6 bases from V and 0 bases from J, leaving 28 bases between. This CDR3 is 20 amino acids long. CDR3 sequence (DNA): TGTGCCAGCAGCTTGGAGTATTCAGGCGGAACCATGATTAGCACAGATACGCAGTATTTT. It is translated as CASSLEYSGGTMISTDTQYF.

The chain recombines TRBV11-1 with TRBJ1-2, with TRBD1 as a possible D gene (5 bases). The CDR3 is 15 residues long. V dropped 5 bases and J dropped 0 bases, with 13 bases sitting between them. The germline CDR1 and CDR2 sequences are SGHAT and FQDESV (reference sequence). The CDR3 region is CASSLGTYTNYGYTF. CDR3 sequence (DNA): TGTGCCAGCAGCCTAGGGACTTATACTAACTATGGCTACACCTTC.

A few counts support this clonotype. This rearrangement joins TRBV7-9 to TRBJ1-2; 7 positions match TRBD1. Germline V CDR1 and CDR2: SEHNR, FQNEAQ (reference sequence). After removal of 5 bases from V and 0 bases from J, the junction contained 6 bases not matched to a gene. This CDR3 is built from 15 residues. The CDR3 here is CASSQRTGTNYGYTF. CDR3 nucleotide sequence: TGTGCCAGCAGCCAAAGGACAGGAACTAACTATGGCTACACCTTC.

The sample holds many counts of this clonotype. The CDR3 loop reads CATSSTGGANVLTF. Here the CDR3 DNA reads TGTGCCACCTCTTCGACAGGTGGGGCCAACGTCCTGACTTTC. V usage is TRBV19 and J usage is TRBJ2-6; perhaps TRBD1 as D (6 bases). CDR1 and CDR2 (germline): LNHDA, SQIVND (reference sequence). V was clipped by 10 bases and J by 3 bases, with 13 bases between them. The CDR3 consists of 14 residues. Supplemented by reference TRBV19 and TRBJ2-6, the full variable domain reads DGGITQSPKYLFRKEGQNVTLSCEQNLNHDAMYWYRQDPGQGLRLIYYSQIVNDFQKGDIAEGYSVSREKKESFPLTVTSAQKNPTAFYLCATSSTGGANVLTFGAGSRLTVL.